Sequencing of this TCR beta chain was carried out in a study of T cell repertoires in cytomegalovirus infection. Study as a whole: Indications of both CMV infection and matching HLA type were provided by public TCR beta signatures. Study-wide results and caveats: People with CMV and the relevant HLA were identified by cumulative public TCR beta family frequency. CMV-specific TCR beta clonotypes restricted by HLA-C were the ones dominating the ex vivo response.

V shed 2 bases and J shed 2 bases, with 10 bases lying between them. The CDR3 runs to 15 residues. From germline, CDR1 is MNHNY and CDR2 SVGAGI (reference sequence). MiXCR, applied by TCRdb to the reads, yields one record per CDR3 protein. The repertoire consists of around 180,000 distinct CDR3 sequences, with about 21% occurring once and the leading ten covering about 2.9%. Concerning this clonotype: The antigen is unknown.

Sequencing was performed on PBMCs. The chain carries TRBV6-6 and TRBJ1-5; the D gene is possibly TRBD1 (5 bases). This receptor was taken from a human donor in good health (CMV status not recorded). Some clones in this sample may be carry-over from other donors' samples. CDR3 loop: CASSYTGGGNQPQHF. In DNA form, the CDR3 reads TGTGCCAGCAGTTACACTGGGGGAGGCAATCAGCCCCAGCATTTT.